The entry below gives a single TCR beta chain sequence along with its context. The specificity of this receptor is unknown. The sample holds no much larger clone one base away, and base qualities are not on file. This entry is derived from a study of blood T cell repertoires in COVID-19 (dated by TCRdb to the early 2020s). Looking at the study overall: Samples covering the acute and convalescent phases of COVID-19 were provided by collaborators in the United States, Italy and Spain. The material from the prospective study consisted of cDNA or gDNA derived from T cells, B-cell-depleted T cells, or PBMCs. The samples were drawn from two sources: the first 160 participants of the ongoing ImmuneRACE study, and fewer than 1,500 subjects contributed by 6 global collaborators. Where available, HLA class I and class II types were obtained from metadata supplied by the sample provider rather than from assay-based typing. The dataset comprised deeply sampled blood TCRbeta repertoires from subjects exposed to, actively infected with, or recovered from COVID-19. Nearly every sample came with metadata listing a de-identified subject ID, COVID-19 status, age in years and sex. The repertoires were made available in a free public database intended to serve as a resource for research on the immune response to SARS-CoV-2. Broader findings and caveats from the paper: Clinical and demographic metadata were provided uncurated, with the amount varying by source and participant.

At one collaborating source in Seattle, patients were enrolled during active infection and were followed longitudinally through the course of disease. Whole blood was collected in K2EDTA tubes by collaborating institutions according to the institutions' own protocols. For TCRbeta analysis, collaborators shipped samples in one of three forms: frozen whole blood, isolated PBMCs, or DNA extracted from either of those sample types. The immunoSEQ Assay, a bias-controlled multiplex PCR, was used to amplify TCRbeta CDR3 regions from genomic DNA. The paper's processing steps were these. The number of nucleated cells in each sample was estimated by amplification of reference gene primers within the assay. To quantify the absolute abundance of each unique TCRbeta CDR3 rearrangement, sequence reads were collapsed and filtered. For each sample, productive Simpson clonality was calculated as the square root of Simpson's diversity index across productive rearrangements. TCRdb took this table from immuneACCESS and kept in-frame rearrangements with V and J called. Such tables lack part of the clones; where checked against another copy, unresolved V genes explain under half of the gap, and the rest is unexplained. V, J and clone size were drawn from that table, and D and trimming were deduced from the DNA. The sample table contains some 290,000 clones; only one count was recorded for approximately 91% of them. The ten biggest clones cover approximately 11% of the sample.

The TCR originated in a woman in her thirties with COVID-19, enrolled during active disease. Sequencing was performed on peripheral blood.

The CDR3 protein sequence reads: CASSFGGRAGGELFF. The bases read TGTGCCAGCAGCTTCGGCGGGAGGGCTGGCGGGGAGCTGTTTTTT. The rearrangement combines TRBV5-4 with TRBJ2-2, with 9 junctional bases fitting TRBD2. As encoded in the germline V gene (reference sequence), CDR1 is SGHNT while CDR2 is YYREEE. Reading from cysteine to phenylalanine, the CDR3 counts 15 amino acids. Only the CDR3 region is kept as DNA, spanning 45 bases read in frame from base 1. The germline V end is reduced by 2 bases and the J end by 7 bases; junction bases left unmatched: 6.